Listed below are T cell receptor beta chains from one sample, sequenced in a study of OX40 agonist ivuxolimab in advanced cancers. The data were produced by immunoSEQ multiplex PCR, yet TCRdb's version contains in-frame clones alone and is incomplete. This table holds 3,000 to 3,500 clones, 65% to 85% found once. The material sequenced was CD4+ or CD8+ T cells sorted from blood, taken in a trial of the OX40 agonist ivuxolimab. Receptor source: an adult with an advanced solid tumor such as melanoma, head and neck, liver or kidney cancer. CDR3s include the opening cysteine and the closing phenylalanine or tryptophan. Each record gives: D gene, J gene, clone size, V gene, CDR3 protein, CDR3 DNA. The D gene is left open where the match is weak. Only some rows state a clone size, as once, few, many or a class for expanded clones.

D: .
J: TRBJ2-1
size: .
V: TRBV7-9
CDR3: CASSRDPNEQFF
DNA: TGTGCCAGCAGCCGAGACCCCAATGAGCAGTTCTTC

D: TRBD1
J: TRBJ1-1
size: .
V: TRBV4-1
CDR3: CASKLGTASNTEAFF
DNA: TGCGCCAGCAAGCTGGGGACAGCCTCGAACACTGAAGCTTTCTTT

D: .
J: TRBJ2-1
size: .
V: TRBV28
CDR3: CASSFPGRAPEQFF
DNA: TGTGCCAGCAGTTTCCCCGGCAGGGCACCTGAGCAGTTCTTC

D: TRBD2
J: TRBJ2-2
size: large
V: TRBV4-2
CDR3: CASSQLAGDTGELFF
DNA: TGTGCCAGCAGCCAACTAGCGGGAGACACCGGGGAGCTGTTTTTT

D: .
J: TRBJ2-3
size: .
V: TRBV6-5
CDR3: CASSLASTDTQYF
DNA: TGTGCCAGCAGTCTAGCGAGCACAGATACGCAGTATTTT

D: .
J: TRBJ2-5
size: .
V: TRBV27
CDR3: CASSLAGAAETQYF
DNA: TGTGCCAGCAGTTTGGCAGGGGCAGCAGAGACCCAGTACTTC

D: .
J: TRBJ2-2
size: once
V: TRBV2
CDR3: CASSETSNTGELFF
DNA: TGTGCCAGCAGTGAAACGTCGAACACCGGGGAGCTGTTTTTT

D: .
J: TRBJ2-3
size: .
V: TRBV6-5
CDR3: CASSYSIRRFSDTQYF
DNA: TGTGCCAGCAGTTACTCGATTCGTAGGTTTTCAGATACGCAGTATTTT

D: TRBD1
J: TRBJ2-5
size: large
V: TRBV12-5
CDR3: CASAIDRGKTQYF
DNA: TGTGCTAGTGCCATAGACAGGGGGAAGACCCAGTACTTC

D: .
J: TRBJ2-2
size: large
V: TRBV18
CDR3: CASSPLGHGSNTGELFF
DNA: TGTGCCAGCTCACCATTGGGCCATGGGTCCAACACCGGGGAGCTGTTTTTT

D: TRBD2
J: TRBJ2-7
size: .
V: TRBV7-9
CDR3: CASSRGSPVGEQYF
DNA: TGTGCCAGCAGCCGCGGGAGCCCCGTCGGCGAGCAGTACTTC

D: .
J: TRBJ2-7
size: .
V: TRBV30
CDR3: CAWDLTGKEQYF
DNA: TGTGCCTGGGATCTTACAGGGAAAGAGCAGTACTTC

D: .
J: TRBJ1-2
size: large
V: TRBV6-1
CDR3: CASSEYWDRNYGYTF
DNA: TGTGCCAGCAGTGAATACTGGGACCGAAACTATGGCTACACCTTC

D: .
J: TRBJ2-5
size: .
V: TRBV21-1
CDR3: CASSSQQAPRRFQETQYF
DNA: TGTGCCAGCAGCTCTCAACAGGCCCCGCGGCGGTTTCAAGAGACCCAGTACTTC

D: TRBD1
J: TRBJ2-1
size: .
V: TRBV28
CDR3: CASNTGAWNEQFF
DNA: TGTGCCAGCAATACAGGGGCGTGGAATGAGCAGTTCTTC

D: .
J: TRBJ2-3
size: .
V: TRBV10-3
CDR3: CATARQGRTDTQYF
DNA: TGTGCCACAGCTCGGCAGGGGAGGACAGATACGCAGTATTTT

D: .
J: TRBJ1-3
size: .
V: TRBV9
CDR3: CASSVEVEAGGSVNTIYF
DNA: TGTGCCAGCAGCGTAGAAGTCGAGGCGGGGGGTTCCGTGAACACCATATATTTT

D: .
J: TRBJ2-7
size: .
V: TRBV2
CDR3: CASSAGGRYEQYF
DNA: TGTGCCAGCAGTGCTGGGGGCAGGTACGAGCAGTACTTC

D: .
J: TRBJ1-1
size: .
V: TRBV9
CDR3: CASSVGMTASGNTEAFF
DNA: TGTGCCAGCAGCGTAGGGATGACAGCCTCCGGGAACACTGAAGCTTTCTTT

D: .
J: TRBJ2-6
size: .
V: TRBV6-5
CDR3: CASSYSGSGANVLTF
DNA: TGTGCCAGCAGTTACTCGGGCTCTGGGGCCAACGTCCTGACTTTC

D: TRBD2
J: TRBJ2-5
size: .
V: TRBV12-5
CDR3: CASAIGRGQETQYF
DNA: TGTGCTAGTGCCATAGGGCGGGGGCAAGAGACCCAGTACTTC

D: TRBD1
J: TRBJ1-6
size: .
V: TRBV30
CDR3: CAHQGGVNSPLHF
DNA: TGTGCACACCAGGGGGGAGTTAATTCACCCCTCCACTTT

D: TRBD2
J: TRBJ2-3
size: few
V: TRBV27
CDR3: CASSFGRPDTQYF
DNA: TGTGCCAGCAGTTTCGGGAGGCCAGATACGCAGTATTTT

D: TRBD1
J: TRBJ2-1
size: few
V: TRBV2
CDR3: CASKGQLSYNEQFF
DNA: TGTGCCAGCAAGGGACAGCTCTCCTACAATGAGCAGTTCTTC

D: .
J: TRBJ2-5
size: .
V: TRBV2
CDR3: CASSEGGGAGETQYF
DNA: TGTGCCAGCAGTGAAGGTGGGGGGGCTGGGGAGACCCAGTACTTC

D: TRBD1
J: TRBJ2-3
size: few
V: TRBV11-2
CDR3: CASSNRPGQGQQYF
DNA: TGTGCCAGCAGCAACCGGCCGGGACAGGGACAGCAGTATTTT

D: TRBD2
J: TRBJ2-3
size: .
V: TRBV27
CDR3: CASSLSGSADTQYF
DNA: TGTGCCAGCAGTTTAAGCGGGAGCGCAGATACGCAGTATTTT

D: .
J: TRBJ1-3
size: .
V: TRBV30
CDR3: CAWSVLPGDSGNTIYF
DNA: TGTGCCTGGAGTGTACTCCCAGGAGACTCTGGAAACACCATATATTTT

D: .
J: TRBJ2-2
size: .
V: TRBV28
CDR3: CASRWRSGELFF
DNA: TGTGCCAGCCGCTGGAGGTCAGGGGAGCTGTTTTTT

D: .
J: TRBJ1-1
size: .
V: TRBV7-2
CDR3: CASSLGTRSEAFF
DNA: TGTGCCAGCAGCTTAGGGACCCGCAGTGAAGCTTTCTTT

D: .
J: TRBJ1-5
size: .
V: TRBV30
CDR3: CAWSGDINQPQHF
DNA: TGTGCCTGGAGCGGGGACATTAATCAGCCCCAGCATTTT

D: TRBD2
J: TRBJ2-1
size: once
V: TRBV27
CDR3: CASRQRREGGEQFF
DNA: TGCGCCAGCAGACAGCGCCGGGAGGGGGGTGAGCAGTTCTTC

D: TRBD1
J: TRBJ2-4
size: .
V: TRBV7-9
CDR3: CASKGTDQNIQYF
DNA: TGTGCCAGCAAGGGGACAGATCAAAACATTCAGTACTTC

D: .
J: TRBJ2-1
size: few
V: TRBV6-5
CDR3: CASSPDASSYNEQFF
DNA: TGTGCCAGCAGCCCGGACGCGAGCTCCTACAATGAGCAGTTCTTC

D: .
J: TRBJ1-4
size: .
V: TRBV10-3
CDR3: CAISESGATNEKLFF
DNA: TGTGCCATCAGTGAGTCCGGGGCAACTAATGAAAAACTGTTTTTT

D: .
J: TRBJ2-7
size: few
V: TRBV9
CDR3: CASSVDGNLLEQYF
DNA: TGTGCCAGCAGCGTAGATGGAAACCTACTCGAGCAGTACTTC

D: .
J: TRBJ1-5
size: .
V: TRBV6-6
CDR3: CASRAQGGNQPQHF
DNA: TGTGCCAGCAGGGCACAGGGTGGCAATCAGCCCCAGCATTTT

D: .
J: TRBJ1-2
size: .
V: TRBV5-4
CDR3: CASSLNSRDGYTF
DNA: TGTGCCAGCAGCTTGAACAGTAGAGATGGCTACACCTTC

D: .
J: TRBJ2-1
size: .
V: TRBV4-1
CDR3: CASSQTGSSYNEQFF
DNA: TGCGCCAGCAGCCAAACCGGGAGCTCCTACAATGAGCAGTTCTTC

D: .
J: TRBJ2-1
size: .
V: TRBV6-4
CDR3: CASSDTSAGDYNEQFF
DNA: TGTGCCAGCAGTGATACATCAGCGGGTGACTACAATGAGCAGTTCTTC

D: .
J: TRBJ2-7
size: .
V: TRBV29-1
CDR3: CSVESGINGEQYF
DNA: TGCAGCGTTGAATCCGGGATTAACGGCGAGCAGTACTTC

D: .
J: TRBJ2-3
size: .
V: TRBV28
CDR3: CASSWGGGRADTQYF
DNA: TGTGCCAGCAGTTGGGGAGGGGGGCGCGCAGATACGCAGTATTTT

D: .
J: TRBJ2-1
size: .
V: TRBV7-9
CDR3: CASSSHPSLRGSYNEQFF
DNA: TGTGCCAGCAGCTCGCACCCAAGCCTCCGGGGCTCCTACAATGAGCAGTTCTTC

D: .
J: TRBJ2-5
size: few
V: TRBV19
CDR3: CASGGWGETQYF
DNA: TGTGCCAGTGGCGGGTGGGGAGAGACCCAGTACTTC

D: TRBD1
J: TRBJ2-2
size: .
V: TRBV9
CDR3: CASSRQGAGELFF
DNA: TGTGCCAGCAGTCGACAGGGGGCTGGGGAGCTGTTTTTT

D: .
J: TRBJ2-7
size: .
V: TRBV21-1
CDR3: CASSTILPGGDRVYEQYF
DNA: TGTGCCAGCAGCACCATCCTCCCGGGGGGGGACAGGGTCTACGAGCAGTACTTC

D: .
J: TRBJ2-1
size: .
V: TRBV7-8
CDR3: CASISSANSYNEQFF
DNA: TGTGCCAGCATCTCTAGCGCCAACTCCTACAATGAGCAGTTCTTC

D: .
J: TRBJ2-7
size: .
V: TRBV11-2
CDR3: CASSSGTLYEQYF
DNA: TGTGCCAGCAGCTCCGGGACACTCTACGAGCAGTACTTC

D: TRBD2
J: TRBJ2-1
size: .
V: TRBV4-1
CDR3: CASSKASVAGVSNEQFF
DNA: TGCGCCAGCAGCAAAGCTAGTGTGGCGGGAGTTTCCAATGAGCAGTTCTTC

D: TRBD2
J: TRBJ2-3
size: .
V: TRBV7-8
CDR3: CASSSYSGRGTDTQYF
DNA: TGTGCCAGCAGCTCTTATAGCGGGAGGGGTACAGATACGCAGTATTTT

D: .
J: TRBJ1-5
size: .
V: TRBV5-1
CDR3: CASSPGGGYQPQHF
DNA: TGCGCCAGCAGCCCGGGTGGGGGTTATCAGCCCCAGCATTTT

D: TRBD2
J: TRBJ2-3
size: .
V: TRBV30
CDR3: CAWKQQRERYGDTQYF
DNA: TGTGCCTGGAAACAGCAGCGGGAGCGCTATGGGGATACGCAGTATTTT

D: .
J: TRBJ2-5
size: .
V: TRBV28
CDR3: CASSFVNQETQYF
DNA: TGTGCCAGCAGTTTTGTGAACCAAGAGACCCAGTACTTC

D: TRBD1
J: TRBJ1-6
size: .
V: TRBV30
CDR3: CAWTAVGTGNSPLHF
DNA: TGTGCCTGGACGGCCGTAGGGACAGGAAATTCACCCCTCCACTTT

D: TRBD1
J: TRBJ1-6
size: .
V: TRBV5-1
CDR3: CASSLGDRGIPSSPLHF
DNA: TGCGCCAGCAGCTTGGGTGACAGGGGGATCCCAAGCTCACCCCTCCACTTT

D: .
J: TRBJ2-1
size: .
V: TRBV5-1
CDR3: CASSVKRGVNEQFF
DNA: TGCGCCAGCAGCGTGAAAAGGGGGGTGAATGAGCAGTTCTTC

D: TRBD2
J: TRBJ2-1
size: .
V: TRBV6-4
CDR3: CASSAKVLAGGPGYNEQFF
DNA: TGTGCCAGCAGTGCGAAGGTTCTAGCGGGAGGGCCGGGATACAATGAGCAGTTCTTC

D: TRBD2
J: TRBJ2-3
size: .
V: TRBV11-2
CDR3: CASSSTGTSPTDTQYF
DNA: TGTGCCAGCAGCTCCACCGGGACTAGCCCAACAGATACGCAGTATTTT

D: TRBD1
J: TRBJ2-7
size: .
V: TRBV7-9
CDR3: CASSPGQGAHTYEQYF
DNA: TGTGCCAGCAGCCCCGGACAGGGGGCCCATACCTACGAGCAGTACTTC